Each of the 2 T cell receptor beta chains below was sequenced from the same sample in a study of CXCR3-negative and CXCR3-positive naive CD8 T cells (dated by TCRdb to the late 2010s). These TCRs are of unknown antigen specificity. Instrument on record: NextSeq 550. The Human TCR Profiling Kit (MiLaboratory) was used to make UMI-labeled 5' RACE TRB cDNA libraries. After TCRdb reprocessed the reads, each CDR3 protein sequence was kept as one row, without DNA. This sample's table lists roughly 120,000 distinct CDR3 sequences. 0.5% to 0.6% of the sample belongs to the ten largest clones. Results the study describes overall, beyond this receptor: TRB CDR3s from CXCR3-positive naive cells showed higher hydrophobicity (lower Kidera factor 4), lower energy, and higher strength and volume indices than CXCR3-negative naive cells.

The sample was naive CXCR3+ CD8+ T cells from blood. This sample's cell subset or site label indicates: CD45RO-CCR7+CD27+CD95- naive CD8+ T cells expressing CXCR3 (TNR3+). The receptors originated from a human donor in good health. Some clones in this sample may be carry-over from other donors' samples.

The CDR3 sequence is CASSPAGSYEQYF. The chain has TRBV25-1 and TRBJ2-7; TCRdb calls TRBD2, which cannot be checked without DNA. Germline V CDR1 and CDR2: MGHDK, SYGVNS. The CDR3 extends over 13 amino acids.

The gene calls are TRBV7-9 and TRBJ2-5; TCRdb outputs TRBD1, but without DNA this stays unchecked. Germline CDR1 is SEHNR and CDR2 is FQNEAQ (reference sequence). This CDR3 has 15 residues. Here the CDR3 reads CASEVVVVGEVTQYF.